This paragraph covers one T cell receptor (beta chain) sequence. Authors' analysis steps: How many nucleated cells were present was estimated from reference gene primer amplification. Clones were read by immunoSEQ multiplex PCR, and TCRdb kept only the in-frame ones, dropping some. V and J calls plus clone size are reproduced from that table; the DNA served to infer D and trimming. The repertoire holds fewer than 95,000 clones, with 55% to 75% as singletons. This sample is part of a study of blood T cell repertoires in COVID-19. What was sequenced was peripheral blood. The TCR comes from a woman of 80 years or more with acute or convalescent COVID-19.

CDR3 nucleotides: TGTGCCAGCAGTGTAGTGGTCATGAACACTGAAGCTTTCTTT. Protein: CASSVVVMNTEAFF. The chain recombines TRBV2 with TRBJ1-1; no reliable D call. Germline loops: CDR1 SNHLY, CDR2 FYNNEI. There are 14 residues in the CDR3. V lost 4 bases, J lost 0 bases, and 9 bases lay in between.